These 20 T cell receptor beta chains came from one sample sequenced in a study of regulatory T cells in long-lasting Graves disease. According to the study, TCR beta libraries were built with iRepertoire HTBI primers and CDR3-region Arm-PCR. One entry per CDR3 protein, called by TCRdb with MiXCR from the multiplex PCR reads. Among 600,000 to 800,000 distinct CDR3 sequences listed, 30% were seen once. Time point of the sample: persistent/refractory GD, antithyroid drugs over 5 years with positive TRAb. There was RNA extracted from PBMCs, and the TCR library was made from it. The sequences come from peripheral blood mononuclear cells (PBMCs), collected when the disease was refractory, from a patient treated with antithyroid drugs. The receptors were gathered from a female donor with Graves disease.

The J gene is TRBJ1-1, the V gene TRBV30; 8 nucleotides line up with TRBD1. CDR3 length: 14 residues. CDR1 is GTSNPN, CDR2 SVGIG, per germline (reference sequence). V was clipped by 4 bases and J by 4 bases; unmatched bases: 8. The CDR3 here is CAWTGGIFGTEAFF. CDR3 in DNA: TGTGCCTGGACAGGGGGCATCTTTGGCACTGAAGCTTTCTTT. The variable domain in full, completed from reference TRBV30 and TRBJ1-1, reads SQTIHQWPATLVQPVGSPLSLECTVEGTSNPNLYWYRQAAGRGLQLLFYSVGIGQISSEVPQNLSASRPQDRQFILSSKKLLLSDSGFYLCAWTGGIFGTEAFFGQGTRLTVV.

The gene calls are TRBV12-3 or TRBV12-4 and TRBJ2-3; D may correspond to TRBD1 or TRBD2 (6 bases each). The CDR3 length is 14 residues. V was trimmed by 3 bases and J by 5 bases, leaving 12 bases between them. In nucleotides, the CDR3 is TGTGCCAGCAGTTTGGGGGGCTGGGGAGATACGCAGTATTTT. It encodes CASSLGGWGDTQYF.

This chain connects TRBV9 to TRBJ2-5; TRBD2 matches at 10 bases. J gave up 5 bases and V 4 bases, and 11 bases lay outside the gene matches. Per germline, CDR1 SGDLS and CDR2 YYNGEE. The CDR3 has 16 amino acids. The CDR3 here is CASSLGLAVAGETQYF. The CDR3 DNA reads as TGTGCCAGCAGCTTAGGACTAGCGGTGGCGGGTGAGACCCAGTACTTC.

This chain connects TRBV11-2 to TRBJ1-5, with D perhaps matching TRBD1 (6 bases). CDR3 size: 15 residues. Between the trimmed V and J ends, which lost 3 bases and 7 bases, there was a span of 16 bases. CDR1 is SGHAT, CDR2 FQNNGV, per germline. The CDR3 DNA is TGTGCCAGCAGCTTTGGGGGACAATCTTGGCAGCCCCAGCATTTT. Translating it yields CASSFGGQSWQPQHF.

Many counts were recorded for this clonotype. This CDR3 is CASSATGDSGNTIYF. The CDR3 nucleotides read TGTGCCAGCAGTGCGACAGGGGACTCTGGAAACACCATATATTTT. The rearrangement uses TRBV2 and TRBJ1-3; 8 positions agree with TRBD1. The CDR3 consists of 15 residues. J lost 0 bases, V lost 4 bases, and 2 bases had no gene match. Germline CDR1 and CDR2: SNHLY and FYNNEI.

This clonotype was found a few times. The chain links TRBV6-1 to TRBJ1-1; D not resolved. The CDR3 contains 14 residues. Looked up from germline, CDR1 is MNHNS and CDR2 is SASEGT. Between the trimmed V and J ends, which lost 5 bases and 10 bases, there was a span of 20 bases. The CDR3 reads CASSLAPSQAGAFF. DNA for the CDR3: TGTGCCAGCAGTCTGGCCCCCAGCCAGGCTGGAGCTTTCTTT.

The chain combines TRBV6-1 with TRBJ2-3; D unresolved. V dropped 4 bases and J dropped 0 bases, with 8 bases sitting between them. Germline CDR1 and CDR2: MNHNS and SASEGT. The CDR3 length is 14 residues. This CDR3 is CASSAGASTDTQYF. The DNA of the CDR3 is TGTGCCAGCAGTGCTGGCGCCAGCACAGATACGCAGTATTTT.

The chain uses TRBV25-1 and TRBJ2-2, with TRBD1 matching 8 bases. This CDR3 is built from 17 residues. The V and J ends lost 4 bases and 4 bases, in that order; junction bases with no gene match: 11. Germline CDR1 reads MGHDK; CDR2 reads SYGVNS. CDR3 residues: CASSGGQGSFGTGELFF. Written as DNA, the CDR3 is TGTGCCAGCAGTGGCGGACAGGGATCATTCGGCACCGGGGAGCTGTTTTTT.

This clonotype was counted ten times or more. The gene calls are TRBV28 and TRBJ1-4; D is ambiguous. Germline values: CDR1 MDHEN, CDR2 SYDVKM. The V end lost 5 bases, the J end lost 4 bases, and 17 bases lay between the germline ends. The CDR3 spans 16 residues. CDR3 in amino acids: CASSPWWREGNEKLFF. In nucleotides, the CDR3 is TGTGCCAGCAGTCCCTGGTGGCGCGAGGGTAATGAAAAACTGTTTTTT.

V gene TRBV5-6 combines with J gene TRBJ1-5, with TRBD1 as a possible D gene (6 bases). The CDR3 spans 14 residues. CDR1 and CDR2 (germline): SGHDT, YYEEEE. V was cut by 0 bases and J by 8 bases, with 12 bases left in between. CDR3 loop: CASSLARTGKPQHF. The CDR3 bases are TGTGCCAGCAGCTTGGCCCGAACAGGGAAGCCCCAGCATTTT.

The V and J genes are TRBV29-1 and TRBJ2-5, with 7 bases matching TRBD2. CDR1 and CDR2 (germline): SQVTM, ANQGSEA. The CDR3 totals 12 residues. The V and J ends lost 7 bases and 5 bases, in that order; junction bases with no gene match: 7. The CDR3 region has the DNA TGCAGCGACGAGCGGGATCGGGAGACCCAGTACTTC. Translating it yields CSDERDRETQYF.

Points on this clonotype: A much more abundant neighbour one base away suggests this may be a read error. V is TRBV12-3 or TRBV12-4 and J is TRBJ1-1, with 8 bases fitting TRBD1. V shed 2 bases and J 0 bases; nucleotides not matched to a gene: 5. The CDR3 length is 16 residues. The CDR3 DNA sequence: TGTGCCAGCAGTTTAATGGCAGGGGGCGTGAACACTGAAGCTTTCTTT. It encodes CASSLMAGGVNTEAFF.

This sequence joins TRBV19 and TRBJ2-7; D is ambiguous. The CDR3 runs 14 residues. Germline CDR1 reads LNHDA; CDR2 reads SQIVND (reference sequence). Trimming cost V 5 bases and J 0 bases, with 11 bases left between them. CDR3 residues: CASSSGPSSYEQYF. In DNA, the CDR3 is TGTGCCAGTAGTTCCGGACCCAGCTCCTACGAGCAGTACTTC.

The genes are TRBV27 and TRBJ1-5; TRBD1 aligns across 8 bases. Germline-derived CDR1 and CDR2 are MNHEY and SMNVEV (reference sequence). The CDR3 covers 16 residues. The trim removed 4 bases at V and 3 bases at J, leaving 8 bases unmatched. CDR3 amino acids: CASSSFQGAANQPQHF. CDR3 DNA: TGTGCCAGCAGTTCCTTTCAGGGGGCCGCCAATCAGCCCCAGCATTTT.

As DNA, the CDR3 is TGTGCCTGGAGGATGGCAGGAGTTAACACCGGGGAGCTGTTTTTT. Protein product: CAWRMAGVNTGELFF. The chain carries TRBV30 and TRBJ2-2; no clear D. The CDR3 has 15 residues. Germline assignment: CDR1 GTSNPN and CDR2 SVGIG (reference sequence). Trimming cost V 3 bases and J 2 bases, with 13 bases left between them.

The rearrangement uses TRBV7-9 and TRBJ1-1; D call uncertain. Trimming took off 6 bases at V and 4 bases at J, with 15 bases between the two ends. Germline CDR1 reads SEHNR; CDR2 reads FQNEAQ (reference sequence). This CDR3 region has 14 residues. In nucleotides, the CDR3 is TGTGCCAGCAGACAAACAGCGGAACGCACTGAAGCTTTCTTT. Protein sequence: CASRQTAERTEAFF.

The V and J genes are TRBV19 and TRBJ2-5; D gene unclear. The CDR3 is made up of 12 amino acids. The V end was cut by 3 bases, the J end by 2 bases, with 4 bases between. The germline gives CDR1 LNHDA, CDR2 SQIVND (reference sequence). CDR3 sequence: CASSMRQETQYF. CDR3 nucleotides: TGTGCCAGTAGTATGAGGCAAGAGACCCAGTACTTC.

The sample holds a few counts of this clonotype. V and J are TRBV4-2 and TRBJ2-5; 9 positions match TRBD2. Losses at the gene ends were 0 bases for V and 5 bases for J; bases not matched to a gene: 7. The CDR3 has 16 residues. Germline loops: CDR1 LGHNA, CDR2 YNFKEQ. The CDR3 nucleotides read TGTGCCAGCAGCCAAGATGGTGGACTAGCGAGGGAGACCCAGTACTTC. Translated, it gives CASSQDGGLARETQYF.

This clonotype appeared a few times. The DNA is omitted, as the CDR3 cannot be located on it reliably, and the CDR3 follows TCRdb's listing. This chain joins TRBV6-2 or TRBV6-3 and TRBJ1-2; the D call in the table, TRBD1, was not verified against the DNA. Ends included, the CDR3 has 17 residues. Germline CDR1 is MNHEY and CDR2 is SVGEGT. The CDR3 loop reads CASSSSTGGEESYGYTF.

This clonotype was seen a few times. The chain has TRBV12-3 or TRBV12-4 and TRBJ1-5; D is undetermined. The CDR3 contains 13 residues. Trimming took off 3 bases at V and 7 bases at J, with 10 bases between the two ends. CDR3: CASSLAYGQPQHF. The CDR3, as DNA: TGTGCCAGCAGTTTGGCGTACGGGCAGCCCCAGCATTTT.